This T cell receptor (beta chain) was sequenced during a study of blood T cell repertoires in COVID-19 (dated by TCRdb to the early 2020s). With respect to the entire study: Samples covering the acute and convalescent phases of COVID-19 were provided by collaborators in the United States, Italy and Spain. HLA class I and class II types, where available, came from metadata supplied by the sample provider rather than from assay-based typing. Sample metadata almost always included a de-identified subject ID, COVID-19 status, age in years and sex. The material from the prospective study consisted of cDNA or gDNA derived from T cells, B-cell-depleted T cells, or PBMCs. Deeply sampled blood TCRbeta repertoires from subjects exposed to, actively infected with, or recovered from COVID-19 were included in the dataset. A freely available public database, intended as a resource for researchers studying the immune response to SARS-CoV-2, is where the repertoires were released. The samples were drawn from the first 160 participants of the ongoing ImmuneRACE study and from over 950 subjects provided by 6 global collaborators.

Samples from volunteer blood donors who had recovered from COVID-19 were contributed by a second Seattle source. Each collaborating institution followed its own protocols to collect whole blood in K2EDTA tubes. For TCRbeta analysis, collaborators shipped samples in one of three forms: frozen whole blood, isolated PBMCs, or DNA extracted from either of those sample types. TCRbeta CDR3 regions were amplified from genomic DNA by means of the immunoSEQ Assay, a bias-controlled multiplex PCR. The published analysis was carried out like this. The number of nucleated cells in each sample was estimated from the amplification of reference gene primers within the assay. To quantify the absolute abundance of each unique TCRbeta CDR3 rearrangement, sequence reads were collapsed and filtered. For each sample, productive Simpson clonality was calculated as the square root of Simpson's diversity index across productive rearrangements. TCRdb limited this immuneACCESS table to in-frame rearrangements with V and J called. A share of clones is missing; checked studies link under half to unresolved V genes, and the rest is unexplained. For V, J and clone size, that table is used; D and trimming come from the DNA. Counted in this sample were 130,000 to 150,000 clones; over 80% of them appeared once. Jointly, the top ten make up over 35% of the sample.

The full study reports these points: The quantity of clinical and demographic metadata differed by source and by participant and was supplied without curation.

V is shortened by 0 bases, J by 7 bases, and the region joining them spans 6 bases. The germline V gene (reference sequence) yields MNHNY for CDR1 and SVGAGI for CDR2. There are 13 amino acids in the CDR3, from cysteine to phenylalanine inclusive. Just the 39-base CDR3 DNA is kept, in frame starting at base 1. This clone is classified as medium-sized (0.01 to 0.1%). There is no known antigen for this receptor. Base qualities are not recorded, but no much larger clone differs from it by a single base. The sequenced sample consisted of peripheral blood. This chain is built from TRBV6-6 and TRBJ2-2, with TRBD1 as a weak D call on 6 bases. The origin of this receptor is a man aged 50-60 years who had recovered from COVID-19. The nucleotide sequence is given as TGTGCCAGCAGTTACTCGGACAGCGGGGAGCTGTTTTTT. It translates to CASSYSDSGELFF.